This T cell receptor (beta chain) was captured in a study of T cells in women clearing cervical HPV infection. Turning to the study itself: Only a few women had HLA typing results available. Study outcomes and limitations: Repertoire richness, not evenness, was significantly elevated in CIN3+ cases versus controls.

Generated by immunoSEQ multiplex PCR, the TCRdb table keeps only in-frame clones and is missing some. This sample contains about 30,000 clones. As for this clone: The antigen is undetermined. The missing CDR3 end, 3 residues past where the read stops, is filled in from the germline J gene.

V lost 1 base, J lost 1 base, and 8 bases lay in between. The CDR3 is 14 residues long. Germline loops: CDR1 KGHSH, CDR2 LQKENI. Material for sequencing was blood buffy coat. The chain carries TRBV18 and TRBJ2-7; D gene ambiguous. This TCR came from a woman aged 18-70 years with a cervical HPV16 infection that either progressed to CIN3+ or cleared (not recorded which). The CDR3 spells CASSPLAESYEQYF. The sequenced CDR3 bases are TGTGCCAGCTCACCACTGGCGGAATCCTACGAG.